This T cell receptor (beta chain) was found in a study of T-cell memory formation after mild COVID-19. From the 5' RACE reads, TCRdb called clonotypes with MiXCR, one entry per CDR3 protein. The sample records roughly 80,000 distinct CDR3 sequences, roughly 23% being singletons. Regarding this clonotype: The DNA is left out, because the CDR3 cannot be placed on it with certainty; the CDR3 is given as TCRdb lists it.

The sample was PBMCs or a T cell subset sorted from them (not recorded which). This receptor was taken from a man younger than 30 who had mild COVID-19 (a few samples of this study predate the infection). Cell type and time point are not known.

CDR3 in amino acids: CASSFGPGNNEQFF. The chain employs TRBV5-4 and TRBJ2-1; TRBD1 was called by the table and not checked on the DNA. CDR1 is SGHNT, CDR2 YYREEE, per germline (reference sequence). Ends included, the CDR3 has 14 residues.